A selection of T cell receptor beta chains follows, all from one sample in a study of blood T cell repertoires in COVID-19. Some clones are missing from TCRdb's copy, which holds only in-frame ones; the method was immunoSEQ multiplex PCR. The table has some 160,000 clones, about 83% seen once. Sequencing was performed on peripheral blood. The origin of the receptors is a man between 65 and 79 years old who had recovered from COVID-19. Each CDR3 is given with its conserved first and last residue. Fields, in order: clone size, J gene, D gene, V gene, CDR3 protein, CDR3 DNA. A D gene is named only where the DNA matches it firmly. Size is omitted from some rows. Given values are once, few, many or a class for expanded clones.

abundance: NA
j_gene: TRBJ2-3
d_gene: NA
v_gene: TRBV5-8
CDR3aa: CASSRFRGSQYF
CDR3nt: TGTGCCAGCAGCCGATTCCGAGGCTCGCAGTATTTT

abundance: NA
j_gene: TRBJ2-7
d_gene: TRBD2
v_gene: TRBV19
CDR3aa: CASSITRTSGTTYEQYF
CDR3nt: TGTGCCAGTAGTATAACCAGGACTAGCGGGACGACCTACGAGCAGTACTTC

abundance: once
j_gene: TRBJ2-7
d_gene: NA
v_gene: TRBV15
CDR3aa: CATSTGENYEQYF
CDR3nt: TGTGCCACCAGCACGGGGGAGAACTACGAGCAGTACTTC

abundance: NA
j_gene: TRBJ1-5
d_gene: NA
v_gene: TRBV2
CDR3aa: CASSGDINPYQPQHF
CDR3nt: TGTGCCAGCAGTGGGGACATCAACCCCTATCAGCCCCAGCATTTT

abundance: NA
j_gene: TRBJ2-2
d_gene: NA
v_gene: TRBV6-2/TRBV6-3
CDR3aa: CASSLNRGELFF
CDR3nt: TGTGCCAGCAGTTTAAACAGGGGGGAGCTGTTTTTT

abundance: NA
j_gene: TRBJ2-2
d_gene: NA
v_gene: TRBV10-1
CDR3aa: CASSHASGANTGELFF
CDR3nt: TGCGCCAGCAGCCATGCCTCCGGGGCGAACACCGGGGAGCTGTTTTTT

abundance: NA
j_gene: TRBJ2-5
d_gene: TRBD2
v_gene: TRBV5-1
CDR3aa: CASSTGLAGIETQYF
CDR3nt: TGCGCCAGCAGCACGGGACTAGCGGGAATAGAGACCCAGTACTTC

abundance: NA
j_gene: TRBJ2-3
d_gene: NA
v_gene: TRBV4-1
CDR3aa: CASSQGQATSTDTQYF
CDR3nt: TGCGCCAGCAGCCAAGGTCAAGCCACTAGCACAGATACGCAGTATTTT

abundance: NA
j_gene: TRBJ2-7
d_gene: NA
v_gene: TRBV6-5
CDR3aa: CASRAGVKYEQYF
CDR3nt: TGTGCCAGCAGGGCGGGCGTCAAATACGAGCAGTACTTC

abundance: NA
j_gene: TRBJ2-7
d_gene: TRBD1
v_gene: TRBV7-9
CDR3aa: CASSLARTGGEQYF
CDR3nt: TGTGCCAGCAGCTTAGCCAGGACAGGGGGCGAGCAGTACTTC

abundance: NA
j_gene: TRBJ2-7
d_gene: TRBD2
v_gene: TRBV5-1
CDR3aa: CASSLATGLAVTYEQYF
CDR3nt: TGCGCCAGCAGCTTGGCTACCGGACTAGCGGTTACCTACGAGCAGTACTTC

abundance: NA
j_gene: TRBJ1-4
d_gene: NA
v_gene: TRBV27
CDR3aa: CASSLRGGFAANEKLFF
CDR3nt: TGTGCCAGCAGTTTACGGGGGGGGTTTGCAGCTAATGAAAAACTGTTTTTT

abundance: once
j_gene: TRBJ2-1
d_gene: NA
v_gene: TRBV11-2
CDR3aa: CASSPRLESNEQFF
CDR3nt: TGTGCCAGCAGCCCGCGACTAGAAAGTAATGAGCAGTTCTTC

abundance: once
j_gene: TRBJ2-3
d_gene: TRBD2
v_gene: TRBV10-3
CDR3aa: CAISRNSGDTDTQYF
CDR3nt: TGTGCCATCAGCCGCAACAGCGGGGACACAGATACGCAGTATTTT

abundance: few
j_gene: TRBJ2-1
d_gene: NA
v_gene: TRBV5-1
CDR3aa: CASSPQLVTYNEQFF
CDR3nt: TGCGCCAGCAGCCCGCAACTAGTAACGTACAATGAGCAGTTCTTC

abundance: NA
j_gene: TRBJ1-4
d_gene: TRBD1
v_gene: TRBV28
CDR3aa: CATHSRGQFEKLFF
CDR3nt: TGTGCCACGCACTCTAGGGGGCAGTTTGAAAAACTGTTTTTT

abundance: NA
j_gene: TRBJ1-2
d_gene: NA
v_gene: TRBV19
CDR3aa: CASSGTAYGYTF
CDR3nt: TGTGCCAGTAGTGGGACTGCCTATGGCTACACCTTC

abundance: NA
j_gene: TRBJ2-2
d_gene: NA
v_gene: TRBV5-4
CDR3aa: CASSYVGDRGGELFF
CDR3nt: TGTGCCAGCAGCTATGTGGGAGACCGGGGCGGGGAGCTGTTTTTT

abundance: NA
j_gene: TRBJ2-1
d_gene: TRBD2
v_gene: TRBV25-1
CDR3aa: CASSRGGGRDEQFF
CDR3nt: TGTGCCAGCAGTCGGGGGGGTGGGAGAGATGAGCAGTTCTTC

abundance: few
j_gene: TRBJ2-2
d_gene: NA
v_gene: TRBV4-1
CDR3aa: CASSQSHTGTGELFF
CDR3nt: TGCGCCAGCAGCCAATCGCATACAGGGACCGGGGAGCTGTTTTTT

abundance: NA
j_gene: TRBJ2-7
d_gene: NA
v_gene: TRBV18
CDR3aa: CASSPPSRVYEQYF
CDR3nt: TGTGCCAGCTCACCACCGTCCAGGGTGTACGAGCAGTACTTC

abundance: NA
j_gene: TRBJ1-6
d_gene: NA
v_gene: TRBV6-5
CDR3aa: CASSQLSSYNSPLHF
CDR3nt: TGTGCCAGCAGCCAACTAAGCTCCTATAATTCACCCCTCCACTTT

abundance: NA
j_gene: TRBJ1-2
d_gene: TRBD1
v_gene: TRBV19
CDR3aa: CASTVGGADYGYTF
CDR3nt: TGTGCCAGTACCGTAGGGGGCGCAGACTATGGCTACACCTTC

abundance: NA
j_gene: TRBJ1-4
d_gene: TRBD1
v_gene: TRBV27
CDR3aa: CASSSQGQGYEKLFF
CDR3nt: TGTGCCAGCAGTTCCCAGGGACAGGGTTATGAAAAACTGTTTTTT

abundance: NA
j_gene: TRBJ1-2
d_gene: NA
v_gene: TRBV7-2
CDR3aa: CASSFGGASNYGYTF
CDR3nt: TGTGCCAGCAGCTTCGGCGGAGCATCTAACTATGGCTACACCTTC

abundance: NA
j_gene: TRBJ2-7
d_gene: TRBD1
v_gene: TRBV7-9
CDR3aa: CASSFGQGAPEQYF
CDR3nt: TGTGCCAGCAGCTTCGGACAGGGGGCCCCCGAGCAGTACTTC

abundance: NA
j_gene: TRBJ1-4
d_gene: TRBD1
v_gene: TRBV29-1
CDR3aa: CSAIGTGNEKLFF
CDR3nt: TGCAGCGCCATCGGGACAGGAAATGAAAAACTGTTTTTT

abundance: once
j_gene: TRBJ2-7
d_gene: TRBD2
v_gene: TRBV3-1/TRBV3-2
CDR3aa: CASSQGTSGRLNEQYF
CDR3nt: TGTGCCAGCAGCCAGGGGACTAGCGGGAGGCTCAACGAGCAGTACTTC

abundance: NA
j_gene: TRBJ2-2
d_gene: TRBD2
v_gene: TRBV6-5
CDR3aa: CASSYPGTSGTGELFF
CDR3nt: TGTGCCAGCAGTTACCCAGGGACTAGCGGCACCGGGGAGCTGTTTTTT

abundance: NA
j_gene: TRBJ2-3
d_gene: TRBD1
v_gene: TRBV27
CDR3aa: CASSPLGQGVSDTQYF
CDR3nt: TGTGCCAGCAGCCCTTTGGGACAGGGGGTTTCAGATACGCAGTATTTT

abundance: few
j_gene: TRBJ2-2
d_gene: TRBD1
v_gene: TRBV5-1
CDR3aa: CASSFGQEPTGELFF
CDR3nt: TGCGCCAGCAGCTTCGGACAGGAACCCACCGGGGAGCTGTTTTTT

abundance: NA
j_gene: TRBJ2-7
d_gene: TRBD1
v_gene: TRBV5-1
CDR3aa: CASSLEETGGYEQYF
CDR3nt: TGCGCCAGCAGCTTGGAGGAGACAGGGGGGTACGAGCAGTACTTC

abundance: NA
j_gene: TRBJ2-7
d_gene: NA
v_gene: TRBV2
CDR3aa: CASSIEPQVYEQYF
CDR3nt: TGTGCCAGCAGTATCGAGCCACAGGTCTACGAGCAGTACTTC

abundance: NA
j_gene: TRBJ2-1
d_gene: NA
v_gene: TRBV19
CDR3aa: CASSIDSPYNEQFF
CDR3nt: TGTGCCAGTAGTATCGACTCCCCCTACAATGAGCAGTTCTTC

abundance: NA
j_gene: TRBJ2-1
d_gene: TRBD2
v_gene: TRBV7-2
CDR3aa: CASGRGSGSSDEQFF
CDR3nt: TGTGCCAGCGGACGGGGTAGCGGGAGTTCCGATGAGCAGTTCTTC

abundance: few
j_gene: TRBJ1-4
d_gene: NA
v_gene: TRBV5-6
CDR3aa: CASSLAVGRAGEKLFF
CDR3nt: TGTGCCAGCAGCTTGGCGGTGGGCAGGGCTGGTGAAAAACTGTTTTTT

abundance: NA
j_gene: TRBJ1-1
d_gene: TRBD1
v_gene: TRBV29-1
CDR3aa: CSAGTGGGSEAFF
CDR3nt: TGCAGCGCCGGGACAGGGGGCGGTTCTGAAGCTTTCTTT